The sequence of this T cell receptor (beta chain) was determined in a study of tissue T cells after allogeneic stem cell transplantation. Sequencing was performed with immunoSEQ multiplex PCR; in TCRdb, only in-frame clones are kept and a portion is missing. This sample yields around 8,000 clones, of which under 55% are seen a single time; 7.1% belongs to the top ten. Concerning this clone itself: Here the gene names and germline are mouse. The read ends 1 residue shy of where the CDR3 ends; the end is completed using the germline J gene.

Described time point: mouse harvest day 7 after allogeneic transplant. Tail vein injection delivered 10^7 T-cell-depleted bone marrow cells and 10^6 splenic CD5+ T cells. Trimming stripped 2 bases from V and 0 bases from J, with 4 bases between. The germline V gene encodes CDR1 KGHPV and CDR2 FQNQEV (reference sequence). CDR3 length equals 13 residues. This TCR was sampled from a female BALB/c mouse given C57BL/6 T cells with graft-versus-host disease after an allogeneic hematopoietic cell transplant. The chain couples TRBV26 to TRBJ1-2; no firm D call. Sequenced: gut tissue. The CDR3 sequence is CASSLVANSDYTF. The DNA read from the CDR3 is TGTGCCAGCAGTCTGGTTGCAAACTCCGACTACACC.